This T cell receptor beta chain came from a study of PD-1 blockade in classical Hodgkin lymphoma. The time point: cycle 4 day 1 (C4D1), after about 6 weeks of nivolumab. In every patient, relapse followed autologous stem cell transplantation, while exposure to brentuximab vedotin differed. CDR3 length equals 15 residues. Germline CDR1 reads MNHEY; CDR2 reads SVGAGI. V lost 0 bases, J lost 1 base, and 9 bases lay in between. Sequencing was performed with immunoSEQ multiplex PCR; in TCRdb, only in-frame clones are kept and a portion is missing. In the table there are fewer than 25,000 clones, approximately 68% of which are singletons.

The source was peripheral blood mononuclear cells (PBMCs), collected before the fourth cycle of nivolumab. The receptor's source is a human donor with classical Hodgkin lymphoma. The chain couples TRBV6-5 to TRBJ1-1, with D perhaps matching TRBD1 (5 bases). In nucleotides, the CDR3 is TGTGCCAGCAGTTACTCCTACAGGCGGAACACTGAAGCTTTCTTT. It yields the protein CASSYSYRRNTEAFF.